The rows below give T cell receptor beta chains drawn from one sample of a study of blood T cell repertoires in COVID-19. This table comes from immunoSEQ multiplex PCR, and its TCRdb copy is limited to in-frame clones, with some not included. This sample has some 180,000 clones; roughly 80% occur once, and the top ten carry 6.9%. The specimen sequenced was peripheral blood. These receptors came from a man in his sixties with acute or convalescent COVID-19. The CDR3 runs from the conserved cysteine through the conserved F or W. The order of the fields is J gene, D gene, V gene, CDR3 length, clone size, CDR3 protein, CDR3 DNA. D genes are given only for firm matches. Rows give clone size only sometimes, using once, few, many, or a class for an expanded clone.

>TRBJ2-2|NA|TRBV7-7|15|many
CASSPDSRFTGELFF
TGTGCTAGCAGCCCGGACAGTAGGTTCACCGGGGAGCTGTTTTTT
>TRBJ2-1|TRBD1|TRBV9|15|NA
CASSPGQAVYNEQFF
TGTGCCAGCAGCCCTGGACAGGCGGTCTACAATGAGCAGTTCTTC
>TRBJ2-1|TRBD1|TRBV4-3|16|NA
CASSLATADRAHEQFF
TGCGCCAGCAGCCTAGCAACGGCCGACAGGGCTCATGAGCAGTTCTTC
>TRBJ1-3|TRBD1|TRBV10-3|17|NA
CAISERLGQGVANTIYF
TGTGCCATCAGTGAGCGCCTTGGACAGGGAGTAGCAAACACCATATATTTT
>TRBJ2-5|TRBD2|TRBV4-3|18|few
CASSQDLLGGGAGETQYF
TGCGCCAGCAGCCAAGATCTGCTTGGCGGGGGGGCCGGGGAGACCCAGTACTTC
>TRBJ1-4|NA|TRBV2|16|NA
CASKFSLQGTGEKLFF
TGTGCCAGCAAGTTCAGTCTACAGGGTACAGGGGAAAAACTGTTTTTT
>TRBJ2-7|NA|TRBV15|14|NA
CATSRTGTLYEQYF
TGTGCCACCAGCAGAACCGGGACATTATACGAGCAGTACTTC
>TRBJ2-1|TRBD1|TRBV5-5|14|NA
CASSYGQGANEQFF
TGTGCCAGCAGCTACGGACAGGGGGCGAATGAGCAGTTCTTC
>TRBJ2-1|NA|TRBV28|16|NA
CASSIGGGQVYNEQFF
TGTGCCAGCAGTATAGGGGGGGGACAGGTGTACAATGAGCAGTTCTTC
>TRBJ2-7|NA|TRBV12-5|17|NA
CASGLVGGGTDSYEQYF
TGTGCTAGTGGTTTGGTGGGTGGGGGGACAGACTCCTACGAGCAGTACTTC
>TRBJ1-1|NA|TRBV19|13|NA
CASSLDSNTEAFF
TGTGCCAGTAGTCTCGACAGCAACACTGAAGCTTTCTTT
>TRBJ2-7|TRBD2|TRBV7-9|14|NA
CASSFPGTTYEQYF
TGTGCCAGCAGCTTCCCGGGGACTACTTACGAGCAGTACTTC
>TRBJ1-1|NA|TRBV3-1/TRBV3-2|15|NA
CASTLRGGGGTEAFF
TGTGCCAGCACCCTTAGGGGAGGTGGGGGCACTGAAGCTTTCTTT
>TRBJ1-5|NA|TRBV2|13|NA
CASRGQGSQPQHF
TGTGCCAGCAGAGGGCAGGGATCACAGCCCCAGCATTTT
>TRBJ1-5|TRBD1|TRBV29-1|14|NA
CSVATGTGNQPQHF
TGCAGCGTGGCGACCGGGACAGGGAATCAGCCCCAGCATTTT
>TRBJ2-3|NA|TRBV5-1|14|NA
CASSFGDRTDTQYF
TGCGCCAGCAGCTTTGGAGATCGGACAGATACGCAGTATTTT
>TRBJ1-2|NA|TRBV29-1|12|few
CSVVGQGGGYTF
TGCAGCGTTGTGGGGCAGGGTGGTGGCTACACCTTC
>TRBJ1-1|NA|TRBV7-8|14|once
CASSLGTVNTEAFF
TGTGCCAGCAGCTTAGGGACTGTGAACACTGAAGCTTTCTTT
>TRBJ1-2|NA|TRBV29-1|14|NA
CSAVPPGGGRPYTF
TGCAGCGCCGTCCCACCAGGAGGCGGTCGGCCCTACACCTTC
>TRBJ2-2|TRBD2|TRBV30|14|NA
CAWVASGITGELFF
TGTGCCTGGGTTGCTAGCGGGATCACCGGGGAGCTGTTTTTT
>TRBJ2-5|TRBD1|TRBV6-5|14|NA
CASSYVTGAETQYF
TGTGCCAGCAGTTACGTTACAGGGGCAGAGACCCAGTACTTC
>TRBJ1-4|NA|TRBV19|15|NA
CASSIGRRINEKLFF
TGTGCCAGTAGTATCGGGCGGAGGATAAATGAAAAACTGTTTTTT
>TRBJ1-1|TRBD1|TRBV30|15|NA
CAFYRDRAINTEAFF
TGTGCCTTCTACCGGGACAGGGCGATAAACACTGAAGCTTTCTTT
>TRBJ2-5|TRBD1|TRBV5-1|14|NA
CASSVGQGGETQYF
TGCGCCAGCAGCGTGGGACAGGGGGGAGAGACCCAGTACTTC
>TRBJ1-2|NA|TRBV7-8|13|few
CASSLRVNYGYTF
TGTGCCAGCAGCCTCAGGGTGAACTATGGCTACACCTTC
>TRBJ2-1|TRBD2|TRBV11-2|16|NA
CASSLALAGAYNEQFF
TGTGCCAGCAGCTTAGCACTAGCGGGGGCTTACAATGAGCAGTTCTTC
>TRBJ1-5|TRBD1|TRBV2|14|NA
CASSLQGINQPQHF
TGTGCCAGCAGTTTACAGGGGATTAATCAGCCCCAGCATTTT
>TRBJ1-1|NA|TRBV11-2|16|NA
CASSSPRGGLNTEAFF
TGTGCCAGCAGCTCCCCCCGGGGGGGGCTGAACACTGAAGCTTTCTTT
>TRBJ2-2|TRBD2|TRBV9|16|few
CASSVGLAGNTGELFF
TGTGCCAGCAGCGTAGGGCTAGCGGGGAACACCGGGGAGCTGTTTTTT
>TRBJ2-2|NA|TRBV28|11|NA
CASRKPGELFF
TGTGCCAGCAGGAAGCCCGGGGAGCTGTTTTTT
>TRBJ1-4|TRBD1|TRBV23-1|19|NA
CASSQFPAGQDPDNEKLFF
TGCGCCAGCAGTCAATTCCCAGCCGGACAGGACCCTGACAATGAAAAACTGTTTTTT
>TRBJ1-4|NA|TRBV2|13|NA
CASSEVFNEKLFF
TGTGCCAGCAGTGAAGTCTTTAATGAAAAACTGTTTTTT
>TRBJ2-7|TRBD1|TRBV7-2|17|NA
CASSLGIRDRVAYEQYF
TGTGCCAGCAGCTTAGGCATCCGGGACAGGGTTGCCTACGAGCAGTACTTC
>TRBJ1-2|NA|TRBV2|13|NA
CASSERPTYGYTF
TGTGCCAGCAGTGAGAGGCCGACGTATGGCTACACCTTC
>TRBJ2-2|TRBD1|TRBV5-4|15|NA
CASSLDRGTTGELFF
TGTGCCAGCAGCTTGGACAGGGGAACCACCGGGGAGCTGTTTTTT
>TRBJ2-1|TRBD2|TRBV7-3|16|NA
CASSLGLAGVGNEQFF
TGTGCCAGCAGCTTAGGACTAGCGGGAGTGGGCAATGAGCAGTTCTTC
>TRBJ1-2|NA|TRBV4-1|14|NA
CASSHQSANYGYTF
TGCGCCAGCAGCCACCAATCAGCTAACTATGGCTACACCTTC
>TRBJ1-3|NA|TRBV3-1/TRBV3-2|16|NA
CASSQSSLLSGNTIYF
TGTGCCAGCAGCCAAAGCTCACTGCTCTCTGGAAACACCATATATTTT
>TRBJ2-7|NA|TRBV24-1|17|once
CATSDSSPVGRTYEQYF
TGTGCCACCAGTGATTCGAGTCCCGTGGGGCGGACCTACGAGCAGTACTTC
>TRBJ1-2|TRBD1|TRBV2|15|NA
CASSERDRGNYGYTF
TGTGCCAGCAGTGAAAGGGACAGGGGTAACTATGGCTACACCTTC
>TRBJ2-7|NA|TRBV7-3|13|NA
CASSLTQGHEQYF
TGTGCCAGCAGCTTAACACAGGGCCACGAGCAGTACTTC
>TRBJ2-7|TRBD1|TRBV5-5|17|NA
CASSFRTGGPISYEQYF
TGTGCCAGCAGCTTCCGAACAGGGGGCCCAATCTCTTACGAGCAGTACTTC
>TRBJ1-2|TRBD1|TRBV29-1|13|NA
CSVLTGGAYGYTF
TGCAGCGTTCTGACAGGGGGCGCCTATGGCTACACCTTC
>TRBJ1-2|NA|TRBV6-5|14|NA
CASSPDFTNYGYTF
TGTGCCAGCAGTCCAGACTTTACTAACTATGGCTACACCTTC
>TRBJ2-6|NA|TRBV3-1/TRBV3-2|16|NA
CASSHARGSGANVLTF
TGTGCCAGCAGCCATGCTAGGGGATCTGGGGCCAACGTCCTGACTTTC
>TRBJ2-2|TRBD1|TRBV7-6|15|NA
CASSPRQGAVGELFF
TGTGCCAGCAGCCCTAGACAGGGGGCGGTCGGGGAGCTGTTTTTT
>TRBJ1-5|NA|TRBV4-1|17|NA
CASSQDREGRGNQPQHF
TGCGCCAGCAGCCAAGACAGGGAAGGTCGAGGCAATCAGCCCCAGCATTTT
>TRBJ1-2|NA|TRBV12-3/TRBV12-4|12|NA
CASSFREEGYTF
TGTGCCAGCAGTTTCAGGGAGGAAGGCTACACCTTC
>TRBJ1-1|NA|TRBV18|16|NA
CASSPPTTGRNTEAFF
TGTGCCAGCTCACCCCCCACTACAGGGAGAAACACTGAAGCTTTCTTT
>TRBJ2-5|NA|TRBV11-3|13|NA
CASSLDFVETQYF
TGTGCCAGCAGCTTAGATTTCGTAGAGACCCAGTACTTC
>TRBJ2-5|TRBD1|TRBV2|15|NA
CASSPPPTGVETQYF
TGTGCCAGCAGCCCACCCCCGACAGGGGTAGAGACCCAGTACTTC
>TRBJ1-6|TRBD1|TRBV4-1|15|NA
CASSLPGQGNSPLHF
TGCGCCAGCAGCCTACCGGGACAGGGAAATTCACCCCTCCACTTT